These 7 T cell receptor beta chains share one sample of origin, sequenced in a study of blood T cells in healthy people across ages. A second about 7 to 11 cycle PCR used barcoded and J-beta primers. TCRdb itself ran the 5' RACE reads through MiXCR, one entry per CDR3 protein. The table records 1,500,000 or so distinct CDR3 sequences, roughly two fifths of them present only once. Sequencing was carried out using blood. The receptors here all came from a woman aged 18-35 years in good health.

The chain uses TRBV3-1 and TRBJ2-1; 12 bases line up with TRBD2. Germline V gives CDR1 LGHDT, CDR2 YNNKEL (reference sequence). J gave up 5 bases and V 0 bases, and 8 bases lay outside the gene matches. This CDR3 region has 18 residues. The CDR3 loop reads CASSQDRLAGGPDNEQFF. DNA of the CDR3: TGTGCCAGCAGCCAAGATCGCCTAGCGGGGGGGCCCGACAATGAGCAGTTCTTC.

V and J are TRBV6-2 or TRBV6-3 and TRBJ2-4; tentatively, D is TRBD2 (6 bases). V lost 4 bases to trimming and J lost 13 bases, with 14 bases between them. The length of the CDR3 is 12 residues. Looked up from germline, CDR1 is MNHEY and CDR2 is SVGEGT. Written as DNA, the CDR3 is TGTGCCAGCAGTTCCGGGACTCCAGGGCAGTACTTC. Translating it yields CASSSGTPGQYF.

The J gene is TRBJ2-3, the V gene TRBV5-1; 10 bases are shared with TRBD2. The CDR3 spans 15 residues. Germline-derived CDR1 and CDR2 are SGHRS and YFSETQ. The V and J ends lost 5 bases and 2 bases, in that order; junction bases with no gene match: 5. CDR3 loop: CASREAGGTTDTQYF. DNA for the CDR3: TGCGCCAGCAGGGAAGCGGGGGGGACCACAGATACGCAGTATTTT.

The rearrangement uses TRBV2 and TRBJ1-2; D is unresolved. Between the trimmed V and J ends, which lost 0 bases and 1 base, there was a span of 6 bases. Germline V gene lookup returns CDR1 SNHLY and CDR2 FYNNEI. The CDR3 length is 14 residues. Written as DNA, the CDR3 is TGTGCCAGCAGTGAAGCCGTGTTTAACTATGGCTACACCTTC. Translating gives CASSEAVFNYGYTF.

This clonotype was observed a handful of times. The chain combines TRBV7-9 with TRBJ2-7; TRBD1 matches 9 bases. Looked up from germline, CDR1 is SEHNR and CDR2 is FQNEAQ (reference sequence). After removal of 5 bases from V and 7 bases from J, the junction contained 6 bases not matched to a gene. This CDR3 is 13 amino acids long. For the CDR3, the DNA is TGTGCCAGCAGCCAACAGGGGGCTGGTGAGCAGTACTTC. Amino acid sequence: CASSQQGAGEQYF.

The chain carries TRBV27 and TRBJ1-4; D may be TRBD1 (6 bases). This CDR3 is built from 15 residues. Trimming left V 5 bases short and J 0 bases short, with 10 bases between. The germline gives CDR1 MNHEY, CDR2 SMNVEV (reference sequence). The CDR3 DNA follows: TGTGCCAGCAGTCAGTACAGGGCAACTAATGAAAAACTGTTTTTT. Translated: CASSQYRATNEKLFF.

The sample holds one count of this clonotype. The rearrangement uses TRBV5-6 and TRBJ1-6; possible D gene TRBD1, 6 bases. The germline V and J ends were trimmed by 2 bases and 9 bases, with 12 bases remaining between them. The CDR3 is made up of 14 amino acids. Germline CDR1 SGHDT, CDR2 YYEEEE. CDR3 DNA: TGTGCCAGCAGCTTTGGGCAGGGGCCTTCACCCCTCCACTTT. Its protein is CASSFGQGPSPLHF.